This record covers a single TCR beta chain. Its antigen is not known. Sequencing used immunoSEQ multiplex PCR; TCRdb keeps in-frame clones, though not all of them. The table lists around 300,000 clones, approximately 90% of them singletons. The entry originates in a study of cytomegalovirus exposure and HLA in healthy donors. From the roughly 110-subject validation cohort, which was separate from the roughly 670-subject first cohort, the donors were drawn. CDR1 is SGHNT, CDR2 YYREEE, per germline (reference sequence). V lost 2 bases, J lost 4 bases, and 11 bases stayed unmatched. The CDR3 is 17 amino acids. Points from the study as a whole: Subsequent analysis of the approximately 110 validation repertoires found a tendency for first-cohort TCR clusters to co-occur.

The gene calls are TRBV5-4 and TRBJ2-3, with TRBD2 identical over 9 bases. The receptor was isolated from a woman aged 18 to 35 in good health and CMV-seronegative. Sequenced sample: PBMCs. The CDR3 region has the DNA TGTGCCAGCAGCTTTGCCCTCGTAGCGGGAGCGGCAGATACGCAGTATTTT. Its translation: CASSFALVAGAADTQYF.